This T cell receptor beta chain originates from a study of cytomegalovirus exposure and HLA in healthy donors. Study-wide points: Analysis performed later found 16,951 TCR beta sequences associated with HLA alleles at 0.05 false discovery rate.

In the case of this clone: As yet, its antigen is unknown.

Use of 60 Vbeta and 13 Jbeta primers characterized the PCR. Profiling relied on immunoSEQ multiplex PCR, and the TCRdb table lists in-frame clones only, not all of them. The sample records tens of thousands of clones, 70% to 85% being singletons. In germline, CDR1 is SGHDT, CDR2 YYEEEE. This CDR3 comprises 16 residues. V shed 3 bases, J shed 5 bases, and the junction held 12 bases outside the gene matches. The sequenced sample was PBMCs. The J gene is TRBJ1-1, the V gene TRBV5-6; 8 positions match TRBD1. The receptor was derived from a young man in good health and CMV-seronegative. CDR3 region: CASSSPRQGKKTEAFF. CDR3 coding DNA: TGTGCCAGCAGCTCTCCACGACAGGGGAAGAAGACTGAAGCTTTCTTT.